Listed here are 17 T cell receptor beta chains from one sample, sequenced in a study of OX40 agonist ivuxolimab in advanced cancers. Profiled with immunoSEQ multiplex PCR; TCRdb holds only in-frame clones, not every one. The sample holds about 60,000 clones; roughly 84% are singletons and the top ten take around 26%. Source: CD4+ or CD8+ T cells sorted from blood, taken in a trial of the OX40 agonist ivuxolimab. These receptors all stem from an adult with an advanced solid tumor such as melanoma, head and neck, liver or kidney cancer.

The DNA for the CDR3 is TGTGCCAGCAGCTTGTCTCTCACACGGACCTCCGAGCAGTACTTC. Its translation is CASSLSLTRTSEQYF. V is TRBV11-3 and J is TRBJ2-7; D gene unclear. The V end was cut by 3 bases, the J end by 6 bases, with 18 bases between. The CDR3 totals 15 residues. Germline CDR1 and CDR2: SGHNT and YENEEA.

This chain connects TRBV2 to TRBJ2-7; D not certain. Per the germline V gene, CDR1 is SNHLY and CDR2 is FYNNEI. Trimming removed 1 base from V and 0 bases from J, with 10 bases in between. CDR3 length: 15 amino acids. The chain's CDR3 is CASSEGISSSYEQYF. DNA for the CDR3: TGTGCCAGCAGTGAAGGTATATCAAGCTCCTACGAGCAGTACTTC.

This chain connects TRBV18 to TRBJ2-2; D is perhaps TRBD1 (5 bases). The length of the CDR3 is 17 residues. With 0 bases removed from V and 0 bases from J, the gap between germline ends came to 11 bases. The V gene's germline CDR1 is KGHSH and CDR2 LQKENI. The CDR3 DNA reads as TGTGCCAGCTCACCACCGGGGAAGACAGCGAACACCGGGGAGCTGTTTTTT. Amino acid sequence: CASSPPGKTANTGELFF.

This clone was counted a few times. This chain joins TRBV11-2 and TRBJ2-7; weak D call: TRBD1 (5 bases). Per the germline V gene, CDR1 is SGHAT and CDR2 is FQNNGV. Trimming left V 1 base short and J 7 bases short, with 14 bases between. The length of the CDR3 is 14 residues. DNA for the CDR3: TGTGCCAGCAGCTTAGTTCAGGGTGGGAATGAGCAGTACTTC. It encodes CASSLVQGGNEQYF. The whole variable domain, filled in from reference TRBV11-2 and TRBJ2-7, reads EAGVAQSPRYKIIEKRQSVAFWCNPISGHATLYWYQQILGQGPKLLIQFQNNGVVDDSQLPKDRFSAERLKGVDSTLKIQPAKLEDSAVYLCASSLVQGGNEQYFGPGTRLTVT.

The chain links TRBV5-5 to TRBJ1-4; a weak D match, TRBD1 (5 bases). The V gene lost 4 bases and the J gene lost 4 bases, with 11 bases spanning the gap. Germline CDR1 SGHKS, CDR2 YYEKEE (reference sequence). The CDR3 has 14 residues. In DNA, the CDR3 is TGTGCCAGCAGCCCGGGACGGTATAATGAAAAACTGTTTTTT. Translation gives CASSPGRYNEKLFF.

This chain joins TRBV7-2 and TRBJ2-1; 9 positions match TRBD2. V dropped 5 bases and J dropped 5; count of bases not matched to a gene: 16. The germline CDR1 and CDR2 sequences are SGHTA and FQGNSA. The CDR3 has 18 amino acids. The CDR3 nucleotides read TGTGCCAGCAGCCGTGGGCCGCCTGGGGCTAGCGGGGACAATGAGCAGTTCTTC. Protein product: CASSRGPPGASGDNEQFF.

The J gene is TRBJ1-1, the V gene TRBV7-9, with TRBD1 matching over 7 bases. The germline V gene encodes CDR1 SEHNR and CDR2 FQNEAQ (reference sequence). The CDR3 totals 14 residues. After removal of 2 bases from V and 3 bases from J, the junction contained 3 bases not matched to a gene. CDR3 loop: CASSLQGGDTEAFF. As DNA, the CDR3 is TGTGCCAGCAGCTTACAGGGGGGAGACACTGAAGCTTTCTTT.

The genes are TRBV19 and TRBJ2-2, with D unclear. From germline, CDR1 is LNHDA and CDR2 SQIVND (reference sequence). The length of the CDR3 is 10 residues. Trimming stripped 11 bases from V and 4 bases from J, with 5 bases between. CDR3 amino acids: CAAGTGELFF. CDR3 sequence (DNA): TGTGCCGCCGGCACCGGGGAGCTGTTTTTT.

V usage is TRBV7-9 and J usage is TRBJ1-4; no firm D call. Per the germline V gene, CDR1 is SEHNR and CDR2 is FQNEAQ (reference sequence). This CDR3 contains 16 residues. The V and J ends lost 1 base and 0 bases respectively, with 9 bases between them. CDR3 sequence reads: CASSLGQTATNEKLFF. In DNA form, the CDR3 reads TGTGCCAGCAGCTTAGGGCAGACTGCAACTAATGAAAAACTGTTTTTT.

The CDR3 protein is CASSFFEREQYF. In DNA, the CDR3 is TGTGCCAGCAGCTTCTTTGAGCGGGAGCAGTACTTC. The chain links TRBV7-2 to TRBJ2-7, with D tentatively TRBD2 (5 bases). The CDR3 totals 12 residues. The germline V gene has CDR1 SGHTA and CDR2 FQGNSA. V lost 3 bases, J lost 7 bases, and 10 bases lay in between.

J is TRBJ2-7 and V is TRBV6-6; possibly TRBD2 for D (6 bases). Germline-derived CDR1 and CDR2 are MNHNY and SVGAGI (reference sequence). Trimming took off 2 bases at V and 7 bases at J, with 18 bases between the two ends. This CDR3 has 15 amino acids. The CDR3 DNA reads as TGTGCCAGCAGTTACCCGACGGGCGGGGCAGGGGAGCAGTACTTC. Its translation is CASSYPTGGAGEQYF.

This clone occurred a few times. The chain uses TRBV10-1 and TRBJ2-1; D tentatively reads TRBD1 or TRBD2 (5 bases each). Trimming cost V 1 base and J 7 bases, with 14 bases left between them. Per germline, CDR1 WNHNN and CDR2 SYGVQD (reference sequence). The CDR3 is 15 amino acids. CDR3 DNA: TGCGCCAGCAGTGAGTTCTTGGGGGAAGTTAATGAGCAGTTCTTC. Translated: CASSEFLGEVNEQFF.

This chain uses TRBV10-1 with TRBJ1-1; the D is unclear. Germline CDR1 and CDR2: WNHNN and SYGVQD (reference sequence). V lost 0 bases to trimming and J lost 5 bases, with 13 bases between them. The CDR3 sequence is 15 residues long. The CDR3 protein is CASSESIGMGTEAFF. CDR3 coding DNA: TGCGCCAGCAGTGAGTCGATAGGGATGGGAACTGAAGCTTTCTTT.

The rearrangement joins TRBV19 to TRBJ1-1; possibly TRBD1 for D (5 bases). Germline CDR1 reads LNHDA; CDR2 reads SQIVND (reference sequence). V was pared by 5 bases and J by 0 bases, with 13 bases between. This CDR3 region has 15 residues. The DNA of the CDR3 is TGTGCCAGTAGTCTCAGACGGGGCTTGAACACTGAAGCTTTCTTT. Translating it yields CASSLRRGLNTEAFF.

The V call is TRBV11-2, the J call TRBJ1-2, with unresolved D. This CDR3 spans 13 amino acids. The V end was cut by 4 bases, the J end by 7 bases, with 13 bases between. Germline-derived CDR1 and CDR2 are SGHAT and FQNNGV. The CDR3 nucleotides are TGTGCCAGCAGCTCCGGACGCGTGGGTGGCTACACCTTC. It codes for CASSSGRVGGYTF. The entire variable domain, with the rest obtained from reference TRBV11-2 and TRBJ1-2, is as follows: EAGVAQSPRYKIIEKRQSVAFWCNPISGHATLYWYQQILGQGPKLLIQFQNNGVVDDSQLPKDRFSAERLKGVDSTLKIQPAKLEDSAVYLCASSSGRVGGYTFGSGTRLTVV.

The chain combines TRBV7-2 with TRBJ2-3, with 9 positions matching TRBD1. CDR1 and CDR2 (germline): SGHTA, FQGNSA. V lost 5 bases, J lost 4 bases, and 4 bases stayed unmatched. The CDR3 contains 14 residues. The CDR3 loop is CASSPGQGPDTQYF. CDR3 nucleotides: TGTGCCAGCAGCCCTGGACAGGGGCCAGATACGCAGTATTTT.

The CDR3 DNA reads TGTGCCAGCAGTGAACTAGGACTAGCGGGAGGAAGGGAGACCCAGTACTTC. This translates into CASSELGLAGGRETQYF. The chain couples TRBV6-1 to TRBJ2-5; TRBD2 matches 14 bases. CDR3 length: 17 residues. V shed 2 bases and J 5 bases; nucleotides not matched to a gene: 7. Germline V gene lookup returns CDR1 MNHNS and CDR2 SASEGT.